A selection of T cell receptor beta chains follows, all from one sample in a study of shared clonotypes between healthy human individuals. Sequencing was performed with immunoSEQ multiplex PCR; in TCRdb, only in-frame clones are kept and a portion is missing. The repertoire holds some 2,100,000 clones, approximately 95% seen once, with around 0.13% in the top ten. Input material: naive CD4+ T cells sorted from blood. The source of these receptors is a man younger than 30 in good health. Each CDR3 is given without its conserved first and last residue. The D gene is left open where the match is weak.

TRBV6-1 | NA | ASRGSSPLH
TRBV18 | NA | ASSPNGNTGELF
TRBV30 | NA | AWIAQPNTEAF
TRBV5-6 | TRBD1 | ASSFDRDDTQY
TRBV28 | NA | ASSYSDRMNTEAF
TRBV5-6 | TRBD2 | ASSSLAGGPYEQY
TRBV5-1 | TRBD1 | ASSPQGTGGDEQY
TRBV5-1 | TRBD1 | ASSKAGTGGETQY
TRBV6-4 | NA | APLVGANSPLH
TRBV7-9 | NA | ASRPGHNGIEQY
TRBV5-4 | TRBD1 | ASSMGQDQETQY
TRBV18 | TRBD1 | ASSPTGDSNQPQH
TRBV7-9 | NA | ASSLVGAGREPLGYGYT
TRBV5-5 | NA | ASSLDVAAQRGQPQH
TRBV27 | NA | ASSGDGGANQPQH
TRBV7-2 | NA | ASSPDRWYNEQF
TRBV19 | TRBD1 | ASSVTGTGGYEQY
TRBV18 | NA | ASSPLLDGETQY
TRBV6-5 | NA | ASSRTRGEQY
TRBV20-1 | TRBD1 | SAGVDRGH
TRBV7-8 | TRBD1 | ASSLEGVGQWYQPQH
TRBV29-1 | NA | SVSTGPSSYEQY
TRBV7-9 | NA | ASSAAATGYT